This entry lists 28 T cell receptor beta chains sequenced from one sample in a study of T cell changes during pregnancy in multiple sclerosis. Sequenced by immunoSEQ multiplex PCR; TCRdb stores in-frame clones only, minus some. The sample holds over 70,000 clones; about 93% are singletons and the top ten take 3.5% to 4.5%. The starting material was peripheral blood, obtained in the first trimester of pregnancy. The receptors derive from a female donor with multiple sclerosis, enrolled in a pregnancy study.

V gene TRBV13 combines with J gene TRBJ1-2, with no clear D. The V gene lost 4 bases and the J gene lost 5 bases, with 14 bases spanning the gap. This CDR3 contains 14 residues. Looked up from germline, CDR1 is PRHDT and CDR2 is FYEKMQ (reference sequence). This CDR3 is CASSSPPRPYGYTF. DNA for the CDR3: TGTGCCAGCAGCTCTCCCCCGCGGCCTTATGGCTACACCTTC. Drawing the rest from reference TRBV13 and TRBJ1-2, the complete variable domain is AAGVIQSPRHLIKEKRETATLKCYPIPRHDTVYWYQQGPGQDPQFLISFYEKMQSDKGSIPDRFSAQQFSDYHSELNMSSLELGDSALYFCASSSPPRPYGYTFGSGTRLTVV.

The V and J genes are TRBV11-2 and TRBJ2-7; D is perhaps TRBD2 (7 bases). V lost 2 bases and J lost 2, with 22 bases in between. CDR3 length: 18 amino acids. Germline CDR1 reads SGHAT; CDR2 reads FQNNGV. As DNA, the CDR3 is TGTGCCAGCAGCTTACAAATTAGGGGGGGGTTGGGGGCCTACGAGCAGTACTTC. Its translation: CASSLQIRGGLGAYEQYF.

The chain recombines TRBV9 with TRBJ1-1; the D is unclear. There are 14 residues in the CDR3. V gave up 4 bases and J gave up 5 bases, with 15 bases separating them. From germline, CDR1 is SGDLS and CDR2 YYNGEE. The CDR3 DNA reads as TGTGCCAGCAGCCCCCATAGCGTGGGGACTGAAGCTTTCTTT. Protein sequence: CASSPHSVGTEAFF.

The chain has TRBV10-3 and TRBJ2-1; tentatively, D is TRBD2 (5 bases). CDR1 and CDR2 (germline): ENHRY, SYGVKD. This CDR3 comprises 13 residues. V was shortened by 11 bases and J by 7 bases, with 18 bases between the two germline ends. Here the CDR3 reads CASSWGASNEQFF. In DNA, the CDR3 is TGTGCCTCCAGCTGGGGAGCGTCAAATGAGCAGTTCTTC.

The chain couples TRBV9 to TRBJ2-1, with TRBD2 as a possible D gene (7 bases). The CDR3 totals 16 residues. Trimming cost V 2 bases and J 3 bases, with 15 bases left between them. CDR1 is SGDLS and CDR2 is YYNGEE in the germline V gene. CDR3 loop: CASSVLGRGHYNEQFF. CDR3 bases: TGTGCCAGCAGCGTTCTTGGGCGGGGGCACTACAATGAGCAGTTCTTC.

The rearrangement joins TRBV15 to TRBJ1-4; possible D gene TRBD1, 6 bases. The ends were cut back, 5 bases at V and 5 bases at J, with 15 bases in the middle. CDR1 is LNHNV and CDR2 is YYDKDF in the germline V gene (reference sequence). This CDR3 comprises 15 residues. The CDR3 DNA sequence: TGTGCCACCAGCGTTTACAGGGTCTCAAATGAAAAACTGTTTTTT. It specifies CATSVYRVSNEKLFF.

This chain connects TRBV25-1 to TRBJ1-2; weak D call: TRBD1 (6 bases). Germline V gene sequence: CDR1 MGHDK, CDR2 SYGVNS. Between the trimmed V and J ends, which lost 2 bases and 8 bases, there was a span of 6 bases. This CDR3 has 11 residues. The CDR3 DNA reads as TGTGCCAGCAGTGAAGGGGGCGGCTACACCTTC. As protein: CASSEGGGYTF.

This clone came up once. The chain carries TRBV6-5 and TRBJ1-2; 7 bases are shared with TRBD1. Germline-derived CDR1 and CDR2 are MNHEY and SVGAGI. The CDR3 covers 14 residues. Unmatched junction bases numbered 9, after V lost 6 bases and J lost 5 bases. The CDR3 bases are TGTGCCAGCAGGCTTCAGGGGGAGTCGTATGGCTACACCTTC. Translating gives CASRLQGESYGYTF.

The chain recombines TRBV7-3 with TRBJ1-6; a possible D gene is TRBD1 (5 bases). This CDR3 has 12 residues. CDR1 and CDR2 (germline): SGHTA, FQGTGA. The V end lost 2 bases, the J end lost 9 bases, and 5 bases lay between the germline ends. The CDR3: CASSLQGSPLHF. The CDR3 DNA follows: TGTGCCAGCAGCTTACAGGGTTCACCCCTCCACTTT. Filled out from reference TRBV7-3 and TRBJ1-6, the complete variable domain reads GAGVSQTPSNKVTEKGKYVELRCDPISGHTALYWYRQSLGQGPEFLIYFQGTGAADDSGLPNDRFFAVRPEGSVSTLKIQRTERGDSAVYLCASSLQGSPLHFGNGTRLTVT.

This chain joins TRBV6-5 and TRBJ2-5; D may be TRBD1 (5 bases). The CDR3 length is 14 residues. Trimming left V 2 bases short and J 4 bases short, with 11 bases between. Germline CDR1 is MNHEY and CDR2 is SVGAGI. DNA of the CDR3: TGTGCCAGCAGTTACGCCAGGGTATCAGAGACCCAGTACTTC. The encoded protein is CASSYARVSETQYF.

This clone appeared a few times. In DNA form, the CDR3 reads TGTGCCAGCAGTGAGGTGGGGGGGGGCACAGATACGCAGTATTTT. Protein: CASSEVGGGTDTQYF. This chain links TRBV6-1 with TRBJ2-3; the match to TRBD2 covers 7 bases. CDR1 is MNHNS, CDR2 SASEGT, per germline. This CDR3 comprises 15 residues. V lost 3 bases, J lost 1 base, and 4 bases stayed unmatched.

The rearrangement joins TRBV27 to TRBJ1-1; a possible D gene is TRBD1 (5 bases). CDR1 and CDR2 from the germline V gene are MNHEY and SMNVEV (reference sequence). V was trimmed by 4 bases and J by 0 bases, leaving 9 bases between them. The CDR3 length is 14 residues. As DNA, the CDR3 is TGTGCCAGCAGTTGGGGCGGTTTGAACACTGAAGCTTTCTTT. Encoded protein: CASSWGGLNTEAFF.

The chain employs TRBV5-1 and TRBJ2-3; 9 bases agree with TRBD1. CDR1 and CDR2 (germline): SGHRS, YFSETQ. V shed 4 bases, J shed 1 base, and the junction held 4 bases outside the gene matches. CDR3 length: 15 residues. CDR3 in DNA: TGCGCCAGCAGCCTACGGGACAGGGGCACAGATACGCAGTATTTT. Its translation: CASSLRDRGTDTQYF.

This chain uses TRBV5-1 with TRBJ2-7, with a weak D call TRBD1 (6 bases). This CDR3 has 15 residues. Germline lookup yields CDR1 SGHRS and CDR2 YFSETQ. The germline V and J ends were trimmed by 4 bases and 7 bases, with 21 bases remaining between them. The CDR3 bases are TGCGCCAGCAGCACCGGGACAACCCTCACGAGTGAGCAGTACTTC. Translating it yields CASSTGTTLTSEQYF.

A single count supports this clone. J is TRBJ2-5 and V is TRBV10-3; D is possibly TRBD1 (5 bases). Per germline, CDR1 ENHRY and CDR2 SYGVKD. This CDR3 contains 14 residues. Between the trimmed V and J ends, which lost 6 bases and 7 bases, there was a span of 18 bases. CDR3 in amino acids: CAIRETVQGGTQYF. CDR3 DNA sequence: TGTGCCATCAGGGAGACAGTTCAGGGTGGGACCCAGTACTTC.

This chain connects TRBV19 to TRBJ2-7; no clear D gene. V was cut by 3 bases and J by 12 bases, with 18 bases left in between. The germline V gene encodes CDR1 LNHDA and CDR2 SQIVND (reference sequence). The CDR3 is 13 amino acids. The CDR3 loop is CASSMIPRATLYF. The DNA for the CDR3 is TGTGCCAGTAGTATGATTCCCCGAGCAACCTTGTACTTC.

This CDR3 reads CASRGGGSYQPQHF. In nucleotides, the CDR3 is TGTGCCAGTAGGGGCGGGGGTTCGTATCAGCCCCAGCATTTT. V usage is TRBV19 and J usage is TRBJ1-5, with D possibly being TRBD1 (5 bases). V lost 6 bases to trimming and J lost 5 bases, with 14 bases between them. Germline values: CDR1 LNHDA, CDR2 SQIVND (reference sequence). The CDR3 length is 14 residues.

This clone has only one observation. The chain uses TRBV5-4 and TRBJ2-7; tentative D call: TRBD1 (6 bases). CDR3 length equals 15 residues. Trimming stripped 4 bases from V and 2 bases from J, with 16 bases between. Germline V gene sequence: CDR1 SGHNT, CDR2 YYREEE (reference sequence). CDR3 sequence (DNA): TGTGCCAGCAGCGCATCACAGGGAGTCACCTACGAGCAGTACTTC. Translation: CASSASQGVTYEQYF.

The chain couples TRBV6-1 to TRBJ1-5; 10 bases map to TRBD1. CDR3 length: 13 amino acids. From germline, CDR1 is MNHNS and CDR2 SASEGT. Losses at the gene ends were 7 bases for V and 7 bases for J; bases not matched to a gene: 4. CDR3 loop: CASKGQGEQPQHF. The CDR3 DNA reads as TGTGCCAGCAAAGGACAGGGGGAACAGCCCCAGCATTTT.

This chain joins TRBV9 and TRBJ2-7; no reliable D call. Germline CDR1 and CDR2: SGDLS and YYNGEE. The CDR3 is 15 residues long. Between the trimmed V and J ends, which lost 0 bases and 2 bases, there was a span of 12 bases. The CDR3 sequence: CASSVVAYPTYEQYF. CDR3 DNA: TGTGCCAGCAGCGTAGTGGCATACCCAACCTACGAGCAGTACTTC.

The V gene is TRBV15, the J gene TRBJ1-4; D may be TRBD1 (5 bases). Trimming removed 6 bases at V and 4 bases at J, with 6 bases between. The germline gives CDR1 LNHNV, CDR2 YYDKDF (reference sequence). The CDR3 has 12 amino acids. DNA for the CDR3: TGTGCCACCAGGGGGCTTAATGAAAAACTGTTTTTT. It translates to CATRGLNEKLFF.

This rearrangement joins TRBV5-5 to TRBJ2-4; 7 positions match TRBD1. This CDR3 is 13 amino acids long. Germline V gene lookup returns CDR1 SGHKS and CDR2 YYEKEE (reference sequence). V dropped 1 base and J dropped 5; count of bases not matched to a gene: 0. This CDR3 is CASSLQGENIQYF. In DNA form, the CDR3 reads TGTGCCAGCAGCTTGCAGGGGGAAAACATTCAGTACTTC.

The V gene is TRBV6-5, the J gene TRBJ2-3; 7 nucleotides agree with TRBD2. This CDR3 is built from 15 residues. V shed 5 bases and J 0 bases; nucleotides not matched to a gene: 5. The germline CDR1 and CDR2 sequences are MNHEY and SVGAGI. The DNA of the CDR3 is TGTGCCAGCAGTGCCCCGCGGGGGAGCACAGATACGCAGTATTTT. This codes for CASSAPRGSTDTQYF.

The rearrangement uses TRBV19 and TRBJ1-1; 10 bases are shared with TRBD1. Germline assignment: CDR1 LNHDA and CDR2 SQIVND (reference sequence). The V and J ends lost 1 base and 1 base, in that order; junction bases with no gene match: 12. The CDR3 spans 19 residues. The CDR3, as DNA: TGTGCCAGTAGTATAGGTAGGGACAGGGGCGAAACCGAGAACACTGAAGCTTTCTTT. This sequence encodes CASSIGRDRGETENTEAFF.

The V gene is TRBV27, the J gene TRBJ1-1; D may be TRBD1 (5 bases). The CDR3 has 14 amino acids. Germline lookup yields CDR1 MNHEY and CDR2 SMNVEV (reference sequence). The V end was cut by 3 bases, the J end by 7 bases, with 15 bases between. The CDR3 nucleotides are TGTGCCAGCAGTTTTTCGGCGACAGCGAATGAAGCTTTCTTT. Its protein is CASSFSATANEAFF.

The chain's CDR3 is CASSGGASGGTQETQYF. The CDR3 nucleotides are TGTGCCAGCAGCGGGGGGGCTAGCGGGGGGACACAAGAGACCCAGTACTTC. The chain employs TRBV9 and TRBJ2-5; 11 bases align to TRBD2. The V gene's germline CDR1 is SGDLS and CDR2 YYNGEE. V gave up 3 bases and J gave up 2 bases; unmatched junction bases: 9. This CDR3 spans 17 amino acids.

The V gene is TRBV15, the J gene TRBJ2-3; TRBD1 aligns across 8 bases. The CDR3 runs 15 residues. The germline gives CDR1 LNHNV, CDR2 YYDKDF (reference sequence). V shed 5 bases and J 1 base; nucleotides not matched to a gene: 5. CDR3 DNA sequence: TGTGCCACCAGCGCTACAGGGGGAGGCACAGATACGCAGTATTTT. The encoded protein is CATSATGGGTDTQYF.

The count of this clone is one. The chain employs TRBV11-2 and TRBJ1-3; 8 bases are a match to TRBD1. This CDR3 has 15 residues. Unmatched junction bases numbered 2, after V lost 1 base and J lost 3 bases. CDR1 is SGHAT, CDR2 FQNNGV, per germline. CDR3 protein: CASSLAGGFGNTIYF. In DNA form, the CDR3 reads TGTGCCAGCAGCTTAGCAGGGGGCTTTGGAAACACCATATATTTT.